This T cell receptor beta chain was documented in a study of shared clonotypes between healthy human individuals. About the research overall: Three plates were used per donor for CD4 naive, three for CD4 memory, two for CD8 naive and one for CD8 memory.

The authors distributed each subset's genomic DNA evenly over several immunoSEQ plates. Clones were read by immunoSEQ multiplex PCR, and TCRdb kept only the in-frame ones, dropping some. The sample contains under 1,900,000 clones, around 98.5% of which appear only once. Trimming took 1 base from V and 7 from J, leaving 12 bases between them. The CDR3 contains 14 residues. The germline gives CDR1 MGHDK, CDR2 SYGVNS. Each of the donors was a healthy adult who was HIV-negative and had not had a recent acute infection or vaccination. CD4+ cells yielded CD45RA+ naive and CD45RA-negative memory subsets. This receptor was obtained from a man aged 25 to 45 in good health. Sequenced input: naive CD4+ T cells sorted from blood. Specified subset: CD45RA+ positively selected. This chain joins TRBV25-1 and TRBJ2-3, with D hard to call. The CDR3 region has the DNA TGTGCCAGCAGTGAATTTCCAGAACCCCATACGCAGTATTTT. Amino acids: CASSEFPEPHTQYF.